This T cell receptor beta chain stems from a study of blood T cell repertoires in COVID-19. The table came from immunoSEQ multiplex PCR; TCRdb's copy has only in-frame clones and leaves some out. The sample includes more than 80,000 clones, 65% to 90% of them seen just once. This CDR3 spans 12 amino acids. Germline V gene data show CDR1 as MGHDK and CDR2 as SYGVNS. V shed 6 bases, J shed 7 bases, and the junction held 5 bases outside the gene matches. Sequenced: peripheral blood. The clonotype comes from a man aged 80 or over with acute or convalescent COVID-19. The chain joins TRBV25-1 to TRBJ1-1; TRBD1 matches at 7 bases. This CDR3 reads CASRIQGNEAFF. DNA for the CDR3: TGTGCCAGCAGAATACAGGGGAATGAAGCTTTCTTT.